The sample holds many counts of the clone carrying this T cell receptor beta chain. As yet, its antigen is unknown. This CDR3 has 12 residues. The ends were cut back, 5 bases at V and 4 bases at J, with 11 bases in the middle. Germline V gives CDR1 GTSNPN, CDR2 SVGIG (reference sequence). The data stem from a study of blood T cells in healthy people across ages. Next came a second PCR, run for roughly 7 to 12 cycles, which used a sample-barcoded 5' primer along with a J-beta primer mix. A template-switch adaptor containing 12 random nucleotides labeled each cDNA molecule. Using its own MiXCR run on the 5' RACE reads, TCRdb lists one record per CDR3 protein. The table includes hundreds of thousands of distinct CDR3 sequences, around 45% detected once. Donors gave roughly 10 milliliters of peripheral blood apiece. Study findings and constraints: The recorded TCR beta diversity per million T cells decreased in a roughly linear manner with age.

The chain links TRBV30 to TRBJ1-1; possibly TRBD1 for D (5 bases). Sequencing was performed on blood. The sequence came from a woman aged 60-70 years in good health. The chain's CDR3 is CAWGAGFTEAFF. CDR3 coding DNA: TGTGCCTGGGGCGCAGGGTTCACTGAAGCTTTCTTT.